Listed below are T cell receptor beta chains from one sample, sequenced in a study of cytomegalovirus exposure and HLA in healthy donors. Using immunoSEQ multiplex PCR, the repertoire was profiled, and TCRdb retains in-frame clones only, with some absent. In the table there are about 84,000 clones, 63% of which are singletons. Sequenced input: PBMCs. Every receptor here comes from a woman aged 40 to 50 in good health and CMV-seropositive. CDR3s include the opening cysteine and the closing phenylalanine or tryptophan. Fields, in order: J gene, V gene, clone size, D gene, CDR3 protein, CDR3 DNA. A D gene is named only where the DNA matches it firmly. Where a row states a size, it is once, few, many or the class of an expanded clone; other rows omit it.

>TRBJ1-1|TRBV7-9|NA|NA
CASSRELMNTEAFF
TGTGCCAGCAGCCGGGAACTTATGAACACTGAAGCTTTCTTT
>TRBJ1-5|TRBV7-2|NA|NA
CASSKNQGGNSNQPQHF
TGTGCCAGCAGCAAAAACCAAGGGGGTAATAGCAATCAGCCCCAGCATTTT
>TRBJ2-1|TRBV11-2|NA|TRBD1
CASSLTGDSYNEQFF
TGTGCCAGCAGCTTAACAGGGGACTCCTACAATGAGCAGTTCTTC
>TRBJ1-5|TRBV6-6|NA|TRBD1
CASSYTVTGGNQPQHF
TGTGCCAGCAGTTACACAGTGACAGGGGGCAATCAGCCCCAGCATTTT
>TRBJ2-7|TRBV5-1|NA|TRBD2
CASSLVGGLAGNSYEQYF
TGCGCCAGCAGCTTGGTAGGCGGGCTAGCGGGAAACTCCTACGAGCAGTACTTC
>TRBJ2-2|TRBV29-1|NA|TRBD1
CSVTGGTGELFF
TGCAGCGTAACAGGGGGCACCGGGGAGCTGTTTTTT
>TRBJ2-1|TRBV10-3|once|TRBD1
CATHTTGYSSNEQFF
TGTGCCACCCATACGACAGGGTACTCATCCAATGAGCAGTTCTTC
>TRBJ2-5|TRBV5-6|NA|NA
CASSLWVATLTQYF
TGTGCCAGCAGCTTGTGGGTAGCGACCTTGACCCAGTACTTC
>TRBJ1-4|TRBV6-5|few|NA
CASSAGNEKLFF
TGTGCCAGTAGCGCGGGTAATGAAAAACTGTTTTTT
>TRBJ2-1|TRBV25-1|NA|NA
CASSGGTRLGFAYNEQFF
TGTGCCAGCAGTGGCGGGACTCGCCTCGGTTTCGCCTACAATGAGCAGTTCTTC
>TRBJ1-1|TRBV29-1|NA|TRBD1
CSVVRLRRGQGGTEAFF
TGCAGCGTAGTACGATTAAGACGGGGGCAGGGGGGCACTGAAGCTTTCTTT
>TRBJ1-2|TRBV19|NA|TRBD1
CASSIDREYGYTF
TGTGCCAGTAGTATTGACAGGGAATATGGCTACACCTTC
>TRBJ2-7|TRBV5-6|NA|TRBD1
CASSSRQGSSYEQYF
TGTGCCAGCAGCTCAAGACAGGGCAGCTCCTACGAGCAGTACTTC
>TRBJ2-2|TRBV6-5|once|TRBD2
CASSLSGSGTGELFF
TGTGCCAGCAGCTTGAGCGGGAGTGGTACCGGGGAGCTGTTTTTT
>TRBJ1-1|TRBV5-6|few|NA
CASSPGWYREAFF
TGTGCCAGCAGCCCAGGGTGGTACCGTGAAGCTTTCTTT
>TRBJ2-1|TRBV27|few|NA
CASSLVVVGEQFF
TGTGCCAGCAGTTTGGTGGTCGTGGGCGAGCAGTTCTTC
>TRBJ2-6|TRBV2|few|NA
CASSEGVRGANVLTF
TGTGCCAGCAGCGAGGGCGTCAGGGGGGCCAACGTCCTGACTTTC
>TRBJ2-2|TRBV19|few|TRBD1
CATGGQANTGELFF
TGTGCCACGGGCGGACAGGCGAACACCGGGGAGCTGTTTTTT
>TRBJ2-1|TRBV5-6|NA|NA
CASSPRSLVYNEQFF
TGTGCCAGCAGCCCTCGGAGTCTAGTTTACAATGAGCAGTTCTTC
>TRBJ2-7|TRBV9|NA|TRBD2
CASSPTGGSYEQYF
TGTGCCAGCAGCCCTACGGGGGGCTCCTACGAGCAGTACTTC
>TRBJ1-2|TRBV6-5|NA|TRBD1
CASSYGGGKISGYTF
TGTGCCAGCAGTTACGGAGGGGGCAAGATTTCTGGCTACACCTTC
>TRBJ1-2|TRBV28|NA|TRBD1
CASAGTVENYGYTF
TGTGCCAGCGCTGGGACAGTCGAAAACTATGGCTACACCTTC
>TRBJ2-3|TRBV5-4|NA|TRBD1
CASSLRDRGTDTQYF
TGTGCCAGCAGCCTCAGGGACAGGGGGACAGATACGCAGTATTTT
>TRBJ1-1|TRBV27|NA|NA
CASSLEGKTEAFF
TGTGCCAGCAGTTTAGAGGGTAAAACTGAAGCTTTCTTT
>TRBJ2-1|TRBV28|NA|TRBD2
CASSHSPSGSITYNEQFF
TGTGCCAGCTCTCACAGTCCTAGCGGGAGCATCACCTACAATGAGCAGTTCTTC
>TRBJ2-4|TRBV12-1|NA|NA
CASSFGTVCDIQYF
TGTGCCAGCAGCTTTGGGACAGTGTGTGACATTCAGTACTTC
>TRBJ1-1|TRBV18|NA|NA
CASSPNPGGVLEAFF
TGTGCCAGCTCACCTAACCCAGGAGGGGTTCTTGAAGCTTTCTTT
>TRBJ2-1|TRBV28|few|NA
CASSPSRYNEQFF
TGTGCCAGCAGCCCCTCCCGGTACAATGAGCAGTTCTTC
>TRBJ1-5|TRBV10-3|NA|TRBD1
CAIITYRGSNQPQHF
TGTGCCATCATTACCTACAGGGGAAGCAATCAGCCCCAGCATTTT
>TRBJ1-5|TRBV6-6|NA|NA
CASSYSTGYSNQPQHF
TGTGCCAGCAGTTACTCGACAGGTTATAGCAATCAGCCCCAGCATTTT
>TRBJ1-4|TRBV2|NA|NA
CASSAGAEEKLFF
TGTGCCAGCAGTGCAGGGGCAGAGGAAAAACTGTTTTTT
>TRBJ2-5|TRBV6-5|NA|NA
CASSRLVTETQYF
TGTGCCAGCAGTAGACTAGTAACAGAGACCCAGTACTTC
>TRBJ2-7|TRBV10-3|few|NA
CAISEDRTSYEQYF
TGTGCCATCAGTGAAGACAGAACCTCCTACGAGCAGTACTTC
>TRBJ1-3|TRBV7-9|NA|NA
CASSFEVGNTIYF
TGTGCCAGCAGCTTCGAGGTTGGAAACACCATATATTTT
>TRBJ1-1|TRBV30|NA|TRBD1
CAWAGGREAFF
TGTGCCTGGGCAGGGGGCAGGGAAGCTTTCTTT
>TRBJ2-2|TRBV5-1|NA|TRBD1
CASSLYGQGTGELFF
TGCGCCAGCAGCTTGTACGGACAGGGCACCGGGGAGCTGTTTTTT
>TRBJ2-1|TRBV5-6|NA|NA
CASSLGGTPVREQFF
TGTGCCAGCAGCTTGGGAGGGACACCCGTGCGGGAGCAGTTCTTC
>TRBJ2-7|TRBV5-1|NA|NA
CASSLLTGVGLNEQYF
TGCGCCAGCAGCTTGCTCACAGGGGTGGGACTGAACGAGCAGTACTTC
>TRBJ2-7|TRBV28|NA|TRBD1
CASRIPPGQGPYEQYF
TGTGCCAGCAGAATCCCACCGGGACAGGGACCCTACGAGCAGTACTTC
>TRBJ1-1|TRBV27|NA|NA
CASSLQGLTEAFF
TGTGCCAGCAGTTTGCAGGGTCTGACTGAAGCTTTCTTT
>TRBJ1-5|TRBV5-1|NA|NA
CASSLDSGQQPQHF
TGCGCCAGCAGCTTGGACTCAGGCCAACAGCCCCAGCATTTT
>TRBJ2-3|TRBV28|NA|TRBD2
CASSLGLAGGDTDTQYF
TGTGCCAGCAGTTTAGGGTTAGCGGGAGGGGACACAGATACGCAGTATTTT
>TRBJ1-1|TRBV30|NA|NA
CAWSWGQNTEAFF
TGTGCCTGGAGTTGGGGGCAGAACACTGAAGCTTTCTTT
>TRBJ2-1|TRBV6-5|NA|NA
CASRFRGSPSDEQFF
TGTGCCAGCAGATTCAGGGGTTCCCCTTCGGATGAGCAGTTCTTC
>TRBJ1-6|TRBV7-2|NA|TRBD1
CASSLRGTADSPLHF
TGTGCCAGCAGCTTACGAGGGACAGCAGATTCACCCCTCCACTTT
>TRBJ2-7|TRBV4-3|NA|NA
CASSQEVESEQYF
TGCGCCAGCAGCCAAGAGGTAGAGTCAGAGCAGTACTTC
>TRBJ2-2|TRBV30|NA|NA
CAWYRQGGTGELFF
TGTGCCTGGTATCGCCAGGGAGGCACCGGGGAGCTGTTTTTT
>TRBJ1-1|TRBV19|NA|TRBD1
CASSIKPGQGFGTEAFF
TGTGCCAGTAGTATAAAACCGGGACAGGGGTTCGGCACTGAAGCTTTCTTT
>TRBJ2-1|TRBV15|NA|NA
CATSLRDLVAGNEQFF
TGTGCCACCAGCCTTCGGGACTTGGTAGCTGGCAATGAGCAGTTCTTC
>TRBJ2-3|TRBV28|NA|NA
CASSSREATIPRTTDTQYF
TGTGCCAGCAGTTCCCGCGAAGCGACCATTCCTCGTACCACAGATACGCAGTATTTT
>TRBJ2-1|TRBV27|few|TRBD2
CASNFLAGDGYNEQFF
TGTGCCAGCAACTTTTTAGCGGGAGATGGGTACAATGAGCAGTTCTTC
>TRBJ2-7|TRBV4-1|once|NA
CASSQVPNSEAGDTYEQYF
TGCGCCAGCAGCCAAGTCCCGAATAGTGAAGCGGGCGACACCTACGAGCAGTACTTC
>TRBJ1-3|TRBV4-3|NA|NA
CASSLLGSGNTIYF
TGCGCCAGCAGCCTACTTGGGTCAGGGAACACCATATATTTT
>TRBJ2-3|TRBV30|NA|NA
CAWSVLASGTQYF
TGTGCCTGGAGTGTACTAGCTTCTGGTACGCAGTATTTT
>TRBJ2-3|TRBV7-6|NA|NA
CASSPRARTDTQYF
TGTGCCAGCAGCCCCAGGGCTCGCACAGATACGCAGTATTTT
>TRBJ1-1|TRBV6-6|NA|NA
CASQQLNTEAFF
TGTGCCAGCCAACAGTTGAACACTGAAGCTTTCTTT